The clone carrying this T cell receptor (beta chain) was recorded at least ten times. TCRdb reprocessed the PCR reads via MiXCR. The sample yields about 33,000 clones, about 17% seen once. The data belong to a study of metastatic and nonmetastatic thyroid tumors. All patients were treatment-naive before thyroid surgery. J was trimmed by 8 bases and V by 3 bases; bases with no gene match: 12. CDR3 size: 14 residues. The germline V gene encodes CDR1 DFQATT and CDR2 SNEGSKA (reference sequence). The genes are TRBV20-1 and TRBJ1-2, with 7 bases aligning to TRBD1. Sequencing used blood. The source is a female donor with papillary thyroid cancer or a benign thyroid nodule (not recorded which). Some clones in this sample may be carry-over from other donors' samples. The DNA for the CDR3 is TGCAGTGCTAGCCCACTGACAGGGCTTGTGGGCTACACCTTC. Residues: CSASPLTGLVGYTF.